Listed here are 26 T cell receptor beta chains from one sample, sequenced in a study of T cell responses to AZD1222 COVID-19 vaccine. Produced via immunoSEQ multiplex PCR; TCRdb's table is partial and in-frame only. The table lists about 180,000 clones, 90% of them singletons, with roughly 4% in the top ten. The material was peripheral blood, obtained 28 days after the second dose of the MenACWY control vaccine. These TCRs come from an adult who received the MenACWY meningococcal vaccine as a control.

V is TRBV6-6 and J is TRBJ2-3; tentatively, D is TRBD2 (7 bases). Per germline, CDR1 MNHNY and CDR2 SVGAGI (reference sequence). V was shortened by 6 bases and J by 4 bases, with 14 bases between the two germline ends. The CDR3 length is 14 residues. This CDR3 is CASSPGGRADTQYF. Here the CDR3 DNA reads TGTGCCAGCAGCCCGGGGGGCAGGGCAGATACGCAGTATTTT.

This chain joins TRBV10-3 and TRBJ2-2; possibly TRBD1 for D (6 bases). Germline values: CDR1 ENHRY, CDR2 SYGVKD. Deletions cut 8 bases from V and 3 bases from J, with 10 bases between. This CDR3 has 13 residues. The CDR3 here is CAIEDRDTGELFF. CDR3 nucleotide sequence: TGTGCCATCGAGGACAGAGACACCGGGGAGCTGTTTTTT.

V usage is TRBV6-5 and J usage is TRBJ1-1, with D possibly TRBD1 on 5 matching bases. V was trimmed by 8 bases and J by 1 base, leaving 5 bases between them. CDR3 length: 11 residues. Germline V gene sequence: CDR1 MNHEY, CDR2 SVGAGI. The CDR3 region is CASGTNTEAFF. The DNA of the CDR3 is TGTGCCAGCGGGACGAACACTGAAGCTTTCTTT.

Turning to this clone: The junction and the germline gene differ at one end; a read error may be behind it. The V gene is TRBV6-6, the J gene TRBJ1-2; D not resolved. CDR3 length: 12 residues. Germline lookup yields CDR1 MNHNY and CDR2 SVGAGI (reference sequence). Written as DNA, the CDR3 is TGTGCCAGCAGTTACCCCGTGGATACACCAGACTTC. Translation gives CASSYPVDTPDF.

The gene calls are TRBV7-2 and TRBJ2-7; D perhaps matches TRBD2 (6 bases). CDR3 length equals 16 residues. The germline gives CDR1 SGHTA, CDR2 FQGNSA. V gave up 5 bases and J gave up 1 base, with 18 bases separating them. This CDR3 reads CASSPAVGRGSYEQYF. CDR3 nucleotide sequence: TGTGCCAGCAGCCCCGCCGTGGGGCGGGGATCCTACGAGCAGTACTTC.

The chain employs TRBV5-1 and TRBJ2-1; TRBD1 might be the D (6 bases). From germline, CDR1 is SGHRS and CDR2 YFSETQ. The CDR3 is 13 residues long. The V gene lost 8 bases and the J gene lost 5 bases, with 14 bases spanning the gap. The CDR3 nucleotides read TGCGCCAGTAACAGGGATGTGGACAATGAGCAGTTCTTC. As protein: CASNRDVDNEQFF.

The chain has TRBV6-6 and TRBJ1-2; 7 nucleotides line up with TRBD1. From germline, CDR1 is MNHNY and CDR2 SVGAGI (reference sequence). This CDR3 spans 13 amino acids. V lost 6 bases, J lost 5 bases, and 6 bases stayed unmatched. For the CDR3, the DNA is TGTGCCAGCAGCAACAGGGGCACTTATGGCTACACCTTC. It yields the protein CASSNRGTYGYTF.

The genes are TRBV27 and TRBJ2-3; a possible D gene is TRBD2 (6 bases). Germline CDR1 MNHEY, CDR2 SMNVEV (reference sequence). The CDR3 contains 16 residues. The V gene lost 4 bases and the J gene lost 4 bases, with 18 bases spanning the gap. The CDR3 reads CASSSQSRGMADTQYF. The CDR3 coding sequence is TGTGCCAGCAGTTCACAGAGCCGGGGGATGGCAGATACGCAGTATTTT.

V is TRBV6-5 and J is TRBJ1-1; no clear D. CDR1 MNHEY and CDR2 SVGAGI come from the germline V gene. The CDR3 spans 13 residues. Trimming pared 1 base from V and 3 bases from J, leaving 6 bases between. As DNA, the CDR3 is TGTGCCAGCAGTTACTTCTTACACACTGAAGCTTTCTTT. It is translated as CASSYFLHTEAFF.

The chain is built from TRBV29-1 and TRBJ2-1, with D unclear. This CDR3 has 10 amino acids. Trimming shortened V by 7 bases and J by 3 bases, and 4 bases separated the two germline ends. CDR1 and CDR2 (germline): SQVTM, ANQGSEA. CDR3 nucleotides: TGCAGCGCCTTCTACAATGAGCAGTTCTTC. It is translated as CSAFYNEQFF.

The rearrangement uses TRBV10-2 and TRBJ2-1; 9 bases are shared with TRBD2. Trimming cost V 6 bases and J 7 bases; bases outside gene matches: 13. Germline-derived CDR1 and CDR2 are WSHSY and SAAADI. The CDR3 spans 16 residues. CDR3 sequence: CASSGLSSGSTNEQFF. The CDR3 DNA follows: TGCGCCAGCAGCGGGTTGAGTAGCGGGAGTACAAATGAGCAGTTCTTC.

This chain links TRBV7-2 with TRBJ2-1; TRBD2 might be the D (5 bases). From germline, CDR1 is SGHTA and CDR2 FQGNSA. V dropped 5 bases and J dropped 5 bases, with 13 bases sitting between them. The CDR3 contains 14 residues. The CDR3 is CASSPRTGNNEQFF. CDR3 sequence (DNA): TGTGCCAGCAGCCCCAGGACTGGGAACAATGAGCAGTTCTTC. Together with reference TRBV7-2 and TRBJ2-1, the CDR3 gives the full variable domain: GAGVSQSPSNKVTEKGKDVELRCDPISGHTALYWYRQSLGQGLEFLIYFQGNSAPDKSGLPSDRFSAERTGGSVSTLTIQRTQQEDSAVYLCASSPRTGNNEQFFGPGTRLTVL.

The sample holds one count of this clone. This chain uses TRBV13 with TRBJ1-1, with D possibly matching TRBD1 (5 bases). CDR3 length: 15 residues. Germline V gives CDR1 PRHDT, CDR2 FYEKMQ (reference sequence). The germline V and J ends were trimmed by 4 bases and 7 bases, with 19 bases remaining between them. This CDR3 is CASSSPSTVILEAFF. In DNA form, the CDR3 reads TGTGCCAGCAGCTCCCCCTCGACAGTGATCCTTGAAGCTTTCTTT.

The chain joins TRBV28 to TRBJ1-1; the D gene is possibly TRBD1 (5 bases). Trimming pared 2 bases from V and 5 bases from J, leaving 12 bases between. Germline loops: CDR1 MDHEN, CDR2 SYDVKM. This CDR3 has 14 residues. The CDR3, as DNA: TGTGCCAGCAGTTTAGGGGCGCTGGGGACTGAAGCTTTCTTT. The encoded protein is CASSLGALGTEAFF. Full variable domain (remainder filled in from reference TRBV28 and TRBJ1-1): DVKVTQSSRYLVKRTGEKVFLECVQDMDHENMFWYRQDPGLGLRLIYFSYDVKMKEKGDIPEGYSVSREKKERFSLILESASTNQTSMYLCASSLGALGTEAFFGQGTRLTVV.

The V and J genes are TRBV11-3 and TRBJ2-3; D unresolved. The CDR3 contains 12 residues. V shed 1 base and J shed 5 bases, with 4 bases lying between them. The germline V gene encodes CDR1 SGHNT and CDR2 YENEEA. CDR3 coding DNA: TGTGCCAGCAGCTTAGCAAGAGATACGCAGTATTTT. Translated: CASSLARDTQYF.

The J gene is TRBJ2-6, the V gene TRBV7-9; unclear D gene. Germline lookup yields CDR1 SEHNR and CDR2 FQNEAQ (reference sequence). The length of the CDR3 is 14 residues. V was shortened by 2 bases and J by 5 bases, with 7 bases between the two germline ends. CDR3 region: CASSLPIRANVLTF. The CDR3 coding sequence is TGTGCCAGCAGCTTACCAATCAGGGCCAACGTCCTGACTTTC.

The V call is TRBV6-5, the J call TRBJ1-2; D is perhaps TRBD1 (6 bases). The V end was cut by 2 bases, the J end by 8 bases, with 15 bases between. Germline values: CDR1 MNHEY, CDR2 SVGAGI. The CDR3 has 14 amino acids. CDR3 loop: CASSYGQQGEGYTF. CDR3 in DNA: TGTGCCAGCAGTTACGGACAACAGGGTGAAGGCTACACCTTC.

V is TRBV3-1 (or the pseudogene TRBV3-2) and J is TRBJ2-7, with 8 positions matching TRBD1. CDR3 length equals 14 residues. The V segment lost 4 bases and the J segment 2 bases; nucleotides outside the gene matches: 4. CDR1 LGHDT and CDR2 YNNKEL come from the germline V gene (reference sequence). CDR3: CASSLMDRAYEQYF. The CDR3 DNA reads as TGTGCCAGCAGCCTCATGGACAGGGCCTACGAGCAGTACTTC.

This sequence joins TRBV29-1 and TRBJ2-7; 12 bases line up with TRBD2. Trimming cost V 0 bases and J 0 bases; bases outside gene matches: 3. Per germline, CDR1 SQVTM and CDR2 ANQGSEA. The CDR3 runs 16 residues. CDR3 residues: CSVEDRLAGVSYEQYF. DNA of the CDR3: TGCAGCGTTGAAGATCGACTAGCGGGGGTCTCCTACGAGCAGTACTTC.

This chain joins TRBV28 and TRBJ1-5; no definite D call. The CDR3 consists of 12 residues. Looked up from germline, CDR1 is MDHEN and CDR2 is SYDVKM. V dropped 6 bases and J dropped 6 bases, with 9 bases sitting between them. CDR3 DNA: TGTGCCAGCAGGACTCAGGTTCAGCCCCAGCATTTT. As protein: CASRTQVQPQHF.

The chain is built from TRBV6-4 and TRBJ2-2, with D possibly being TRBD1 or TRBD2 (5 bases each). Per germline, CDR1 MRHNA and CDR2 SNTAGT. V gave up 3 bases and J gave up 3 bases, with 11 bases separating them. The CDR3 extends over 15 amino acids. CDR3 residues: CASSEQGDHTGELFF. The CDR3 DNA reads as TGTGCCAGCAGTGAGCAGGGAGATCACACCGGGGAGCTGTTTTTT.

Points on this clone: Other nucleotide sequences in the sample specify the same CDR3. V gene TRBV28 combines with J gene TRBJ1-5; D gene unclear. Germline assignment: CDR1 MDHEN and CDR2 SYDVKM. V was cut by 1 base and J by 6 bases, with 4 bases left in between. CDR3 length: 12 residues. CDR3 coding DNA: TGTGCCAGCAGTTTATTCGGTCAGCCCCAGCATTTT. Translated, it gives CASSLFGQPQHF.

V is TRBV7-3 and J is TRBJ2-2; no reliable D call. Germline V CDR1 and CDR2: SGHTA, FQGTGA. V lost 5 bases and J lost 4, with 8 bases in between. CDR3 length equals 13 residues. As DNA, the CDR3 is TGTGCCAGCAGCATCGATACCACCGGGGAGCTGTTTTTT. This sequence encodes CASSIDTTGELFF. Full variable domain (missing parts from reference TRBV7-3 and TRBJ2-2): GAGVSQTPSNKVTEKGKYVELRCDPISGHTALYWYRQSLGQGPEFLIYFQGTGAADDSGLPNDRFFAVRPEGSVSTLKIQRTERGDSAVYLCASSIDTTGELFFGEGSRLTVL.

The rearrangement links TRBV21-1 to TRBJ1-1; the table assigns TRBD1, which was not confirmed against the DNA. TRBV21-1 is noted as a pseudogene. The CDR3 runs 15 residues. CDR3 coding DNA: TGTGCCAGCAACCCCACAGACAGGGTGGGAACTGAAGCTTTCTTT. This sequence encodes CASNPTDRVGTEAFF.

V and J are TRBV5-1 and TRBJ1-1, with D unresolved. This CDR3 contains 14 residues. The germline V and J ends were trimmed by 2 bases and 1 base, with 9 bases remaining between them. Germline CDR1 reads SGHRS; CDR2 reads YFSETQ. The CDR3 sequence: CASSFEKPNTEAFF. CDR3 coding DNA: TGCGCCAGCAGCTTTGAGAAGCCGAACACTGAAGCTTTCTTT.

V gene TRBV10-3 combines with J gene TRBJ2-7; no definite D call. Germline V gene sequence: CDR1 ENHRY, CDR2 SYGVKD. The CDR3 has 14 amino acids. V shed 4 bases and J shed 1 base, with 11 bases lying between them. The CDR3, as DNA: TGTGCCATCAGTGCCGAGACATCTTCCTACGAGCAGTACTTC. This gives the protein CAISAETSSYEQYF.